This TCR beta chain was sequenced during a study of cytomegalovirus exposure and HLA in healthy donors (dated by TCRdb to about 2017). General notes on the study: According to an earlier analysis of several hundred of the donors, about 179 million T cells yielded 100 million or so unique TCR beta sequences and about 300 Gb of sequence data. The study aimed to test whether signatures of past pathogen exposure could be identified by cataloging public T cell receptors. The number of typed donors differed by locus: roughly 620-630 for A, B, C, DRB1 and DQB1; some 500 for DQA1; fewer than 610 for DPA1; and 400 to 480 for DPB1. All discovery cohort repertoires had been generated on a single sequencing platform. To predict cytomegalovirus infection status, the study combined high-throughput TCR immunosequencing, statistical association of individual TCRs with disease status, and machine learning. An earlier analysis of several hundred of the donors applied high-throughput TCR beta sequencing to assess whether each TCR beta V gene segment acted as functional or pseudogenic. Among the 398 genotyped donors, around 81% belonged to the genetic ancestry cluster associated with self-reported Caucasian donors. To study patterns of TCR occurrence, a later analysis re-analyzed previously published TCR beta repertoires from 500 to 850 donors and added high-resolution HLA genotyping. HLA typing included class I and class II loci at four-digit resolution. On average, roughly 240,000 unique TCR beta nucleotide sequences were sequenced per donor among a few hundred genotyped donors of the cohort, with around 19% of those sequences being non-productive. Donor age, sex, ethnicity and CMV serostatus were compiled together with the repertoire data. In the later analysis, no new phenotypic data were used to find candidate immune exposures; instead, reliance was placed on TCR beta sequences and their occurrence across donors. A separate validation cohort of over a hundred different subjects was used in addition to the approximately 670-subject first cohort. Using immunosequencing, the study profiled T cell repertoires from about 610 subjects and related those repertoires to cytomegalovirus serostatus. Four to six DR-DQ haplotypes were handled as single units for association and clustering because linkage in the cohort was strong. Approximately 310 gigabases of sequencing data and around 85 million unique TCR sequences made up an early release that covered several hundred HLA-typed donors. A later genetic analysis used genome-wide SNP genotypes for about 60% of the 666 donors, treating that subset as a discovery cohort.

The study at large found these results: A later analysis found that HLA-associated TCR beta chains were more clonally expanded and had lower generation probabilities than equally common non-associated chains. An association between a missense DCLRE1C variant and V-gene and J-gene trimming of TCR beta chains was found in a later genetic analysis and replicated in an independent cohort. At a false discovery rate of 0.05, a later analysis linked under 20,000 TCR beta sequences to specific HLA alleles. The 87-base-pair reads could not distinguish some IMGT-functional V segments, including TRBV6-2 and TRBV6-3, so those segments were excluded. The classifier was reported to diagnose cytomegalovirus status with high specificity and sensitivity in both the original cohort and the validation cohort. When HLA alleles, especially DR and DQ, strongly co-occurred, TCR associations were difficult to assign to individual alleles. Over 15 rarely observed V segments, including chromosome 9 orphons, were excluded from the earlier analysis of some 590 of the donors because counts were too low. A further reported finding was that TCR beta sequences accurately predicted the HLA-A and HLA-B alleles for most subjects in the first cohort. While some public TCRs were present in many individuals, most TCR sequences turned up only very rarely across donors. The presence/absence analyses assumed that sequencing depth was roughly uniform across donors, and that assumption may not be true. Correlated functional status among segregating V segments might be attributable to linkage disequilibrium, but an unknown experimental factor could not be ruled out. In an earlier analysis of 587 of the donors, most TCR beta V segments were observed in productive rearrangements about 90% or about 30% of the time, broadly matching IMGT annotations. The authors suggested that the approach could potentially be extended to other disease states and immunological phenotypes. According to a later analysis, parvovirus B19, influenza, CMV and Epstein-Barr virus appeared linked to several top co-occurrence clusters. Most CMV-associated TCR beta chains appeared to be HLA-restricted in a later analysis, and the HLA associations seemed to be driven largely by CMV exposure. The sequencing pipeline was judged likely to have produced a cluster of highly shared sequence variants as a technical artifact. In the study, approximately 150 TCR beta chains were listed as associated with cytomegalovirus. Only TCR beta chains were sequenced in this cohort, and the absence of alpha or paired-chain data limited detectable features. In a later analysis, TCR association rates were found to vary across HLA loci, with the most associated TCRs seen for DRB1 alleles and the fewest for HLA-C alleles. In vitro tests confirmed that a few of the cytomegalovirus-associated TCR beta chains recognize cytomegalovirus antigens. The only immune exposure information available for the cohort was CMV serostatus. Because HLA typing was missing for some donors at each locus, association tests included only the typed subset. According to a later genetic analysis, donors in an Asian-associated ancestry cluster had fewer N-insertions in productive TCRs than the approximately 700-donor mean.

Library method: the immunoSEQ multiplex PCR assay. A mixture of 60 forward primers for TCR Vbeta segments and 13 reverse primers for TCR Jbeta segments was used in the multiplex PCR. The CDR3 region of rearranged TCR beta genes was amplified from genomic DNA by a multiplex PCR assay. On the Illumina HiSeq System, the amplified TCR beta libraries were sequenced as 87-base-pair reads. In the original analysis: Across the 640 or so repertoires, a later analysis counted 78 million or so unique TCR beta chains, 9.5 million to 13 million of which were shared by at least two donors. A nearest-neighbor algorithm error-corrected the raw reads and collapsed the reads into unique sequences, merging closely related sequences to remove PCR and sequencing errors. Alignment of CDR3 sequences to IMGT reference sequences was used to assign V, D and J gene segments. For a sequence to be retained, a match of at least six nucleotides was required to both a V gene segment and a J gene segment. Rearrangements were called productive when the CDR3 lacked stop codons and stayed in frame with V and J; all others were non-productive. Following IMGT convention, CDR3 was defined as the stretch from the second conserved V-encoded cysteine up to the conserved J-encoded phenylalanine. The earlier analysis of roughly 590 of the donors excluded any sequence lacking an unambiguous match to a single V gene segment. In an earlier analysis of around 590 of the donors, a V segment was called functional when productive rearrangements were above 56.7%, and segregating when the standard deviation between donors exceeded 5%. A statistical classification framework was built for diagnosing cytomegalovirus status from the catalog of TCR beta chain sequences. In a later analysis, TCR nucleotide sequences were compared against IMGT/GENE-DB human TR gene sequences so that V and J genes could be assigned. In a later analysis, CDR3 sequences and most-parsimonious VDJ recombination scenarios were assigned using the TCRdist pipeline. A later analysis defined each TCR beta chain by its CDR3 amino acid sequence plus V-gene family, and excluded reads lacking a unique V-gene family. To address suspected cross-contamination and a sequencing artifact, a later analysis removed roughly 580 highly shared, low-generation-probability nucleotide sequences. In a later analysis, a clonal expansion index was calculated for each public chain from normalized within-repertoire ranks of inferred template counts. A later analysis computed generation probabilities with a VDJ recombination model fitted to out-of-frame rearrangements, and checked the results against IGoR. In a later analysis, TCR-TCR, TCR-HLA and TCR-CMV co-occurrence was scored with hypergeometric tests, and a repertoire-size bias correction was applied to TCR pairs. To estimate false discovery rates, a later analysis permuted the HLA or CMV assignments 20 times. In a later analysis, co-occurring TCRs were grouped with DBSCAN, and TCRdist sequence similarity was added when clustering was performed within HLA-allele-positive subsets. For co-occurrence clustering, repertoires with fewer than 30,000 or more than 120,000 public chains were excluded, along with roughly 5 repertoires with anomalous nucleotide sharing. Sourced from immuneACCESS, this table was stored by TCRdb with only in-frame sequences that have V and J called. A share of the clones is absent; for the studies checked, an unresolved V gene accounts for under half, and the remainder has no known explanation. That table is the source of V, J and clone size, and D and trimming were worked out from the DNA. The sample table shows fewer than 200,000 clones, and 75% to 80% are seen once. The ten largest clones take up approximately 2.9% of the sample.

The junction carries 17 bases between V and J, which are trimmed by 6 bases and 5 bases respectively. Its CDR3 holds 14 amino acids, cysteine through phenylalanine. CDR3 DNA only is kept here, 42 bases in frame from base 1. The germline V gene specifies SNHLY as CDR1 and FYNNEI as CDR2. This clone was observed a single time. Its antigen is unknown. Within one base of it there is no much larger clone, and no base qualities were kept. The cohort consisted of hundreds of healthy bone marrow donors. Cohort members were all nominally healthy when sampled, although unrecorded immune exposures were likely present. The donor was CMV seronegative and belonged to the group of around 400 seronegative cohort members. Every donor gave a peripheral blood sample, and the peripheral blood mononuclear cells from that sample were used for TCR beta sequencing. Genomic DNA was extracted from the blood cell samples with the Qiagen DNeasy Blood Extraction Kit.

In this chain, TRBV2 is recombined with TRBJ2-7, and TRBD1 may be the D gene, going by 8 matching bases. Sequencing was performed on PBMCs. The sequence derives from a female donor in good health and CMV-seronegative. The encoded CDR3 is CASSPQGGWNEQYF. The DNA is as follows: TGTGCCAGCAGCCCACAGGGGGGGTGGAACGAGCAGTACTTC.